The 14 T cell receptor beta chains below were found in one sample sequenced in a study of metastatic and nonmetastatic thyroid tumors. No patient received treatment before thyroid surgery. TCRdb reanalyzed the PCR reads via MiXCR. The repertoire holds fewer than 9,000 clones, with around a third as singletons. What was sequenced was tumor tissue. The receptors were gathered from a female donor with papillary thyroid cancer or a benign thyroid nodule (not recorded which). Some clones in this sample may be carry-over from other donors' samples.

The genes are TRBV24-1 and TRBJ2-6, with D perhaps TRBD1 (6 bases). V lost 4 bases and J 4 bases, leaving 16 bases between the germline ends. Germline V lookup: CDR1 KGHDR, CDR2 SFDVKD. This CDR3 is built from 17 residues. The CDR3 DNA follows: TGTGCCACCAGTGAATCAACAGGGTCGGGAGGGGCCAACGTCCTGACTTTC. Amino acid sequence: CATSESTGSGGANVLTF.

The chain has TRBV12-3 or TRBV12-4 and TRBJ2-1; TRBD1 aligns across 7 bases. CDR3 length: 14 residues. V trimming: 7 bases; J trimming: 5 bases; junction bases outside the gene matches: 8. Here the CDR3 DNA reads TGTGCCAGCACCGTAGACAGGGTCAACAATGAGCAGTTCTTC. Translation gives CASTVDRVNNEQFF.

This chain uses TRBV12-3 or TRBV12-4 with TRBJ2-3; 9 nucleotides match TRBD2. V shed 3 bases and J 13 bases; nucleotides not matched to a gene: 8. The CDR3 is 13 residues long. The CDR3 region has the DNA TGTGCCAGCAGTTTTAAAAGCGGGAGGCCGGAGTATTTT. This encodes CASSFKSGRPEYF.

This clone is medium-sized. The chain carries TRBV27 and TRBJ2-2; D is unclear. Trimming removed 5 bases from V and 7 bases from J, with 8 bases in between. The CDR3 contains 12 residues. The V gene's germline CDR1 is MNHEY and CDR2 SMNVEV (reference sequence). In DNA, the CDR3 is TGTGCCAGCAGTCGGTTGGACGGGGAGCTGTTTTTT. Its translation is CASSRLDGELFF.

This clone was found many times. The rearrangement links TRBV5-1 to TRBJ1-2, with D perhaps matching TRBD1 (6 bases). The V gene's germline CDR1 is SGHRS and CDR2 YFSETQ. The CDR3 is 12 residues long. Trimming removed 3 bases at V and 8 bases at J, with 11 bases between. The CDR3 region is CASSSYREGYTF. For the CDR3, the DNA is TGCGCCAGCAGCTCGTACAGGGAAGGCTACACCTTC.

This clone has a handful of counts. The V and J genes are TRBV25-1 and TRBJ1-1; TRBD1 might be the D (6 bases). Germline values: CDR1 MGHDK, CDR2 SYGVNS. Trimming cost V 3 bases and J 5 bases, with 16 bases left between them. The CDR3 has 15 amino acids. CDR3: CASSESPEGGTEAFF. In DNA, the CDR3 is TGTGCCAGCAGTGAGTCCCCTGAGGGGGGAACTGAAGCTTTCTTT.

The chain has TRBV19 and TRBJ2-7; the D gene could be TRBD1 or TRBD2 (5 bases each). The length of the CDR3 is 15 residues. V lost 6 bases and J 0 bases, leaving 15 bases between the germline ends. The germline V gene encodes CDR1 LNHDA and CDR2 SQIVND (reference sequence). CDR3: CASSGTAYNSYEQYF. The CDR3 region has the DNA TGTGCCAGTAGCGGGACGGCTTATAACTCCTACGAGCAGTACTTC.

This clone is medium-sized by share. This chain connects TRBV19 to TRBJ1-5; tentatively, D is TRBD1 (5 bases). CDR1 and CDR2 from the germline V gene are LNHDA and SQIVND (reference sequence). This CDR3 comprises 14 residues. Between the trimmed V and J ends, which lost 9 bases and 3 bases, there was a span of 15 bases. DNA for the CDR3: TGTGCCAGCAAGGGAGGGGTGAACAATCAGCCCCAGCATTTT. Protein product: CASKGGVNNQPQHF.

This clone occurred many times. The chain is built from TRBV3-1 and TRBJ1-2; no clear D. V lost 5 bases, J lost 0 bases, and 13 bases lay in between. Germline V gives CDR1 LGHDT, CDR2 YNNKEL (reference sequence). The CDR3 is made up of 15 amino acids. The CDR3 here is CASSSHTLSNYGYTF. DNA of the CDR3: TGTGCCAGCAGCTCCCACACGCTTTCTAACTATGGCTACACCTTC.

This clone rates as medium-sized. The chain links TRBV6-1 to TRBJ2-6; D is ambiguous. This CDR3 contains 15 residues. V was pared by 5 bases and J by 0 bases, with 8 bases between. Looked up from germline, CDR1 is MNHNS and CDR2 is SASEGT. CDR3 DNA sequence: TGTGCCAGCAGTTTACGGGTCTCTGGGGCCAACGTCCTGACTTTC. Its translation is CASSLRVSGANVLTF.

This clone was seen a single time. The final CDR3 position lacks the conserved phenylalanine or tryptophan, pointing to a likely read error. This rearrangement joins TRBV3-1 to TRBJ1-5, with TRBD1 identical over 10 bases. The CDR3 totals 14 residues. Germline-derived CDR1 and CDR2 are LGHDT and YNNKEL (reference sequence). The trim removed 3 bases at V and 7 bases at J, leaving 3 bases unmatched. The CDR3 DNA follows: TGTGCCAGCAGCCACCGGACAGGGGGACAGCCCCAGCATCTT. Translated: CASSHRTGGQPQHL.

Concerning this clone itself: One end of the junction does not line up with germline, which may come from a read error. Other DNA sequences in this sample translate to the same CDR3. V usage is TRBV5-1 and J usage is TRBJ2-3; perhaps TRBD2 as D (5 bases). The CDR3 contains 13 residues. Germline V gene data show CDR1 as SGHRS and CDR2 as YFSETQ. CDR3 region: CASSEELANTQYF. The DNA of the CDR3 is TGTGCCAGCAGCGAGGAGCTAGCTAACACGCAGTATTTT.

This clone is judged medium-sized. The genes are TRBV18 and TRBJ1-2; TRBD1 might be the D (5 bases). This CDR3 contains 13 residues. Looked up from germline, CDR1 is KGHSH and CDR2 is LQKENI. Trimming took 2 bases from V and 8 from J, leaving 12 bases between them. Here the CDR3 reads CASSPYRSQGYTF. The CDR3 nucleotides are TGTGCCAGCTCACCATACAGGAGTCAAGGCTACACCTTC.

V is TRBV19 and J is TRBJ1-6, with a tentative D call TRBD1 (5 bases). The CDR3 runs 14 residues. V dropped 3 bases and J dropped 6 bases, with 9 bases sitting between them. Germline lookup yields CDR1 LNHDA and CDR2 SQIVND (reference sequence). The CDR3 DNA is TGTGCCAGTAGTATTCAAGGGGTTAATTCACCCCTCCACTTT. This codes for CASSIQGVNSPLHF.